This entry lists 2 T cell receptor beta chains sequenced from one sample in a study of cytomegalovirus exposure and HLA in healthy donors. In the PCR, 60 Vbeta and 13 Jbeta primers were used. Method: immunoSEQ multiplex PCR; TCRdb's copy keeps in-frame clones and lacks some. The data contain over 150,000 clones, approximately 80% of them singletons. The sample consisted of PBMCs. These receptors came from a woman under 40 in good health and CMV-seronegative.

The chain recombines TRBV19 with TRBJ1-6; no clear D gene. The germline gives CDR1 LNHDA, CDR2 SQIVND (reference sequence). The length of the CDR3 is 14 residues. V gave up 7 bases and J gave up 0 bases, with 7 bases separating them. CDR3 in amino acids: CASTSSSYNSPLHF. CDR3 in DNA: TGTGCCAGTACATCTAGCTCCTATAATTCACCCCTCCACTTT. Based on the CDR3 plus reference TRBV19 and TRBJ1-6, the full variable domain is DGGITQSPKYLFRKEGQNVTLSCEQNLNHDAMYWYRQDPGQGLRLIYYSQIVNDFQKGDIAEGYSVSREKKESFPLTVTSAQKNPTAFYLCASTSSSYNSPLHFGNGTRLTVT.

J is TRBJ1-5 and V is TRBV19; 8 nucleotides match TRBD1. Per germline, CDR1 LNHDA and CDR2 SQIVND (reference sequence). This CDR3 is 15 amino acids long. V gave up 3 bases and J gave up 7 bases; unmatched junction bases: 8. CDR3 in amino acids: CASSITAGGGQPQHF. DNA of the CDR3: TGTGCCAGTAGTATTACGGCAGGGGGCGGACAGCCCCAGCATTTT. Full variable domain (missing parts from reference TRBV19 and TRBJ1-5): DGGITQSPKYLFRKEGQNVTLSCEQNLNHDAMYWYRQDPGQGLRLIYYSQIVNDFQKGDIAEGYSVSREKKESFPLTVTSAQKNPTAFYLCASSITAGGGQPQHFGDGTRLSIL.